One sample yielded the 12 T cell receptor beta chains listed below, sequenced in a study of Graves' ophthalmopathy and Graves' hyperthyroidism. Amplified material comprised TCR beta CDR3 regions derived from RNA transcripts. First-round RT-PCR used HTBI primers; second-round multiplex PCR followed. In TCRdb, the multiplex PCR reads were re-called with MiXCR into one record per CDR3 protein. The sample lists a few hundred thousand distinct CDR3 sequences, roughly a sixth occurring once. Material: peripheral blood. These receptor sequences come from an adult woman with stable Graves' hyperthyroidism.

The table lists this clonotype with many counts. The J gene is TRBJ1-2, the V gene TRBV6-2 or TRBV6-3; D might be TRBD1 (5 bases). V lost 6 bases and J 8 bases, leaving 19 bases between the germline ends. This CDR3 spans 14 amino acids. CDR1 and CDR2 (germline): MNHEY, SVGEGT. CDR3 residues: CASRTSPAGRGYTF. In DNA, the CDR3 is TGTGCCAGCAGAACCTCCCCGGCGGGGCGCGGCTACACCTTC.

This clonotype was detected ten times or more. The chain is built from TRBV5-1 and TRBJ2-2; D call uncertain. The CDR3 length is 16 residues. V lost 0 bases to trimming and J lost 3 bases, with 12 bases between them. Germline V CDR1 and CDR2: SGHRS, YFSETQ. CDR3 amino acids: CASSLVVTPDTGELFF. DNA of the CDR3: TGCGCCAGCAGCTTGGTCGTGACTCCGGACACCGGGGAGCTGTTTTTT.

This clonotype was recorded at least ten times. The J gene is TRBJ2-7, the V gene TRBV27, with 7 positions matching TRBD2. Germline values: CDR1 MNHEY, CDR2 SMNVEV (reference sequence). The J segment lost 7 bases and the V segment lost 7 bases, leaving 10 bases of the junction unmatched. The CDR3 length is 13 residues. The CDR3 spells CASNGGSRLEQYF. The CDR3 bases are TGTGCCAGCAATGGCGGGAGTCGGTTAGAGCAGTACTTC.

V is TRBV2 and J is TRBJ2-7, with a possible D match to TRBD1 (5 bases). The CDR3 totals 14 residues. CDR1 SNHLY and CDR2 FYNNEI come from the germline V gene. Trimming took off 4 bases at V and 3 bases at J, with 13 bases between the two ends. CDR3 bases: TGTGCCAGCAGTGGATCTCCGGACATCTACGAGCAGTACTTC. It codes for CASSGSPDIYEQYF. The variable domain in full, completed from reference TRBV2 and TRBJ2-7, reads EPEVTQTPSHQVTQMGQEVILRCVPISNHLYFYWYRQILGQKVEFLVSFYNNEISEKSEIFDDQFSVERPDGSNFTLKIRSTKLEDSAMYFCASSGSPDIYEQYFGPGTRLTVT.

The rearrangement links TRBV7-2 to TRBJ2-5; TRBD2 matches at 9 bases. The CDR3 totals 14 residues. The ends lost 5 bases at V and 7 bases at J; junction bases unmatched: 8. CDR1 and CDR2 (germline): SGHTA, FQGNSA. Here the CDR3 DNA reads TGTGCCAGCAGCCGCCTAGCGGGATCAGGGACCCAGTACTTC. It specifies CASSRLAGSGTQYF.

The chain uses TRBV28 and TRBJ2-1; weak D call: TRBD2 (6 bases). Germline CDR1 MDHEN, CDR2 SYDVKM. V gave up 4 bases and J gave up 6 bases, with 16 bases separating them. This CDR3 region has 15 residues. In DNA, the CDR3 is TGTGCCAGCAGTTCTGGACTATCGGGACTCAATGAGCAGTTCTTC. It translates to CASSSGLSGLNEQFF.

There are many counts of this clonotype. The genes are TRBV20-1 and TRBJ2-7; 7 bases match TRBD1. V lost 6 bases and J lost 3; bases outside the gene matches: 5. The CDR3 has 12 residues. Germline CDR1 reads DFQATT; CDR2 reads SNEGSKA (reference sequence). DNA for the CDR3: TGCAGTGCGGAAGACAGGGTCTACGAGCAGTACTTC. This encodes CSAEDRVYEQYF.

Many counts were recorded for this clonotype. The V gene is TRBV5-1, the J gene TRBJ2-5; 8 bases agree with TRBD2. Germline V lookup: CDR1 SGHRS, CDR2 YFSETQ. Trimming at V came to 3 bases and at J to 5 bases, leaving 9 bases not matched to a gene. There are 15 residues in the CDR3. CDR3: CASSYIAGTEETQYF. The CDR3 nucleotides are TGCGCCAGCAGCTATATAGCGGGGACGGAGGAGACCCAGTACTTC.

This clonotype was observed at least ten times. The CDR3 coding sequence is TGCAGCGTTGACGGGGTTAGGAGCGGCTACACCTTC. Amino acid sequence: CSVDGVRSGYTF. The gene calls are TRBV29-1 and TRBJ1-2; D unresolved. V lost 3 bases, J lost 8 bases, and 13 bases lay in between. Germline V CDR1 and CDR2: SQVTM, ANQGSEA. CDR3 length: 12 residues.

As to this clonotype: A much larger clone differs from this one at a single base, so this may be a read error. This chain links TRBV20-1 with TRBJ2-7, with a tentative D call TRBD2 (6 bases). Germline assignment: CDR1 DFQATT and CDR2 SNEGSKA (reference sequence). The length of the CDR3 is 13 residues. The V end was cut by 3 bases, the J end by 1 base, with 10 bases between. The CDR3 region is CSARDYSSYEQYV. The CDR3, as DNA: TGCAGTGCTAGGGACTACTCGTCCTACGAGCAGTACGTC.

This clonotype was detected many times. CDR3 bases: TGTGCCAGCAGTTGGGGGACAGGGGGCTACGAGCAGTACTTC. It is translated as CASSWGTGGYEQYF. This chain links TRBV27 with TRBJ2-7, with 11 positions matching TRBD1. The J segment lost 3 bases and the V segment lost 4 bases, leaving 2 bases of the junction unmatched. The CDR3 has 14 residues. Germline CDR1 is MNHEY and CDR2 is SMNVEV (reference sequence).

This clonotype was observed a few times. This rearrangement joins TRBV5-1 to TRBJ2-7, with no clear D. Trimming cost V 3 bases and J 5 bases, with 9 bases left between them. Germline V CDR1 and CDR2: SGHRS, YFSETQ. The CDR3 covers 12 residues. Here the CDR3 DNA reads TGCGCCAGCAGCTCAAACCGAGACGAGCAGTACTTC. Translating it yields CASSSNRDEQYF.